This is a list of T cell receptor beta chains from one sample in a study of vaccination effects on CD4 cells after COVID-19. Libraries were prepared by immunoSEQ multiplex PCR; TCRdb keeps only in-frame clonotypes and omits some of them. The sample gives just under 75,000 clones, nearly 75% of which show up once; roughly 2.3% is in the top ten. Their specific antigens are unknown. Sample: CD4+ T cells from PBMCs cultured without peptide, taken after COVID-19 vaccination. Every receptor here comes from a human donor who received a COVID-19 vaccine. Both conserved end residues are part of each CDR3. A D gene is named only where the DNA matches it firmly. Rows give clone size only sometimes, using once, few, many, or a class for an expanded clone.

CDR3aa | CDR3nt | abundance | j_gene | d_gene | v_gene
CASSAPQGQGPNYGYTF | TGTGCCAGCAGTGCACCACAGGGACAGGGACCAAACTATGGCTACACCTTC | few | TRBJ1-2 | TRBD1 | TRBV25-1
CASSRDREGISNYGYTF | TGTGCCAGCAGCCGGGACCGGGAGGGGATTTCTAACTATGGCTACACCTTC | . | TRBJ1-2 | . | TRBV7-2
CASSPRGGGVITDTQYF | TGTGCCAGCAGTCCCCGAGGAGGAGGGGTGATCACAGATACGCAGTATTTT | . | TRBJ2-3 | . | TRBV9
CASSEKKDSPLHF | TGTGCCAGCAGTGAAAAAAAGGATTCACCCCTCCACTTT | . | TRBJ1-6 | . | TRBV25-1
CASSLYGREDQPQHF | TGTGCCAGCAGCTTGTATGGCAGGGAGGATCAGCCCCAGCATTTT | . | TRBJ1-5 | . | TRBV5-6
CASSSGSWKEKLFF | TGCGCCAGCAGCTCCGGGTCCTGGAAGGAAAAACTGTTTTTT | . | TRBJ1-4 | . | TRBV5-1
CASSQDRGGQPQHF | TGCGCCAGCAGCCAAGACAGGGGGGGACAGCCCCAGCATTTT | . | TRBJ1-5 | TRBD1 | TRBV4-1
CASSRGPETQYF | TGTGCCAGTAGTAGAGGGCCAGAGACCCAGTACTTC | . | TRBJ2-5 | . | TRBV19
CASSRIAKRGDWDF | TGTGCCAGCAGCAGAATAGCTAAAAGGGGCGATTGGGACTTT | . | TRBJ1-1 | . | TRBV2
CASSLGLRGEQFF | TGTGCCAGCAGCCTAGGCCTGAGGGGTGAGCAGTTCTTC | . | TRBJ2-1 | . | TRBV7-3
CASQPGTGGFSGYTF | TGCGCCAGCCAGCCCGGGACAGGGGGCTTTAGTGGCTACACCTTC | . | TRBJ1-2 | TRBD1 | TRBV5-1
CASSNNRGMAFF | TGTGCCAGCAGTAATAACAGGGGAATGGCTTTCTTT | . | TRBJ1-1 | TRBD1 | TRBV12-3/TRBV12-4
CASSLVGRGGYTF | TGCGCCAGCAGCTTGGTGGGGAGGGGAGGCTACACCTTC | . | TRBJ1-2 | . | TRBV5-1
CASGLVNSPSRTTGELFF | TGTGCTAGTGGTTTGGTAAATTCTCCGTCTCGGACCACCGGGGAGCTGTTTTTT | . | TRBJ2-2 | . | TRBV12-5
CSVTMNGEKLFF | TGCAGCGTTACAATGAATGGGGAAAAACTGTTTTTT | . | TRBJ1-4 | . | TRBV29-1
CATSDRAGGTDTQYF | TGTGCCACCAGTGATCGAGCGGGGGGCACAGATACGCAGTATTTT | . | TRBJ2-3 | TRBD2 | TRBV24-1
CSVGLGANEQFF | TGCAGCGTTGGGTTAGGGGCCAATGAGCAGTTCTTC | . | TRBJ2-1 | . | TRBV29-1
CASSLGWPETQYF | TGTGCCAGCAGCTTAGGCTGGCCGGAGACCCAGTACTTC | . | TRBJ2-5 | . | TRBV7-2
CASTTGLAETGELFF | TGTGCCAGTACCACGGGACTAGCGGAGACCGGGGAGCTGTTTTTT | . | TRBJ2-2 | TRBD2 | TRBV19
CASSFHGLAGTGANVLTF | TGTGCCAGCAGCTTCCATGGACTAGCGGGGACTGGGGCCAACGTCCTGACTTTC | . | TRBJ2-6 | TRBD2 | TRBV7-2
CASSPGGLAGPFDTQYF | TGTGCCAGCAGCCCAGGCGGGCTAGCGGGCCCGTTTGATACGCAGTATTTT | . | TRBJ2-3 | TRBD2 | TRBV14
CASSLGQRETQYF | TGTGCCAGCAGTTTGGGGCAGAGAGAGACCCAGTACTTC | . | TRBJ2-5 | . | TRBV12-3/TRBV12-4
CASSLRVAGANVLTF | TGTGCCAGCAGCCTCAGGGTCGCTGGGGCCAACGTCCTGACTTTC | . | TRBJ2-6 | . | TRBV7-8
CASSLVASGGVADTQYF | TGTGCCAGCAGCTTAGTGGCTAGCGGGGGGGTAGCAGATACGCAGTATTTT | . | TRBJ2-3 | TRBD2 | TRBV7-2
CASSLQTGELFF | TGTGCCAGCAGTTTACAGACCGGGGAGCTGTTTTTT | . | TRBJ2-2 | . | TRBV28
CATSDGAGGNQPQHF | TGTGCCACCAGTGATGGGGCAGGGGGAAATCAGCCCCAGCATTTT | . | TRBJ1-5 | TRBD1 | TRBV24-1
CASRWGGDTGELFF | TGCGCCAGCAGGTGGGGGGGCGACACCGGGGAGCTGTTTTTT | few | TRBJ2-2 | . | TRBV5-1
CASSPILGSTRTEAFF | TGCGCCAGCAGCCCGATTTTGGGCAGTACAAGAACTGAAGCTTTCTTT | . | TRBJ1-1 | . | TRBV5-1
CATSEPGQGPDTQYF | TGTGCCACCAGTGAGCCGGGACAGGGGCCAGATACGCAGTATTTT | . | TRBJ2-3 | TRBD1 | TRBV24-1
CASMRVQPQHF | TGTGCCAGCATGAGGGTTCAGCCCCAGCATTTT | . | TRBJ1-5 | . | TRBV2
CASSTLGGTGELFF | TGCGCCAGCAGCACATTAGGAGGTACCGGGGAGCTGTTTTTT | . | TRBJ2-2 | . | TRBV5-1
CASSIRQGESIQYF | TGTGCCAGTAGTATCAGACAGGGAGAAAGCATTCAGTACTTC | . | TRBJ2-4 | TRBD1 | TRBV19
CASSLRQGTGANVLTF | TGTGCCAGCAGCTTACGGCAGGGGACTGGGGCCAACGTCCTGACTTTC | . | TRBJ2-6 | . | TRBV7-2
CATHRVTEAFF | TGTGCCACTCACAGGGTTACTGAAGCTTTCTTT | . | TRBJ1-1 | . | TRBV2
CASTTLAGDNPYF | TGTGCCAGCACGACACTAGCGGGGGACAATCCGTACTTC | . | TRBJ2-5 | TRBD2 | TRBV2
CASSFRDRFSPLHF | TGTGCCAGCAGTTTCCGGGACAGATTTTCACCCCTCCACTTT | . | TRBJ1-6 | TRBD1 | TRBV28
CASSPAGTSGNTIYF | TGTGCCAGCAGCCCCGCGGGCACCTCTGGAAACACCATATATTTT | . | TRBJ1-3 | . | TRBV5-4
CASSSERPGRRFSSGANVLTF | TGTGCCAGCAGCAGTGAACGCCCGGGACGGAGGTTCAGCTCTGGGGCCAACGTCCTGACTTTC | . | TRBJ2-6 | . | TRBV6-6
CASSPDRDRNEQFF | TGTGCCAGCAGCCCGGACAGGGATAGGAATGAGCAGTTCTTC | . | TRBJ2-1 | TRBD1 | TRBV7-2
CAWSGGRTGRFAGELFF | TGTGCCTGGAGTGGCGGGCGTACAGGGCGTTTCGCCGGGGAGCTGTTTTTT | . | TRBJ2-2 | . | TRBV30
CASSMGGSAAFF | TGCGCCAGCAGTATGGGGGGTTCGGCAGCTTTCTTT | . | TRBJ1-1 | . | TRBV10-2